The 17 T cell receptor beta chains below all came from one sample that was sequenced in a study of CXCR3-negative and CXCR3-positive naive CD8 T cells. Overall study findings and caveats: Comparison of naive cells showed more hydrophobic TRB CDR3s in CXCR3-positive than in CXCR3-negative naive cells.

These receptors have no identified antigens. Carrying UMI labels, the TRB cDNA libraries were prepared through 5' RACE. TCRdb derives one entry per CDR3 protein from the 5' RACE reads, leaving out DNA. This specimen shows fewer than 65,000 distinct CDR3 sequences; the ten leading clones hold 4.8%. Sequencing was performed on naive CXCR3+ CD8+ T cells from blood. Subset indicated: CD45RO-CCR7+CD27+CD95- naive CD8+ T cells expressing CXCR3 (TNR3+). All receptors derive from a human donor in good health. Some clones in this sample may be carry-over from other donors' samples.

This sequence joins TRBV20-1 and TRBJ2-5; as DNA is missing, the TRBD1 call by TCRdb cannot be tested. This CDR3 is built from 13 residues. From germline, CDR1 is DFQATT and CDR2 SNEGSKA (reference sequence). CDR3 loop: CSARARAQETQYF.

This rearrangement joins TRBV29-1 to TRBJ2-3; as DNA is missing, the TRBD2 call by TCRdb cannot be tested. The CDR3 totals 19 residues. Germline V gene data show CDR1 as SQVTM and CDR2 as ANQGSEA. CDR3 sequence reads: CSVEGLLGTSGESTDTQYF.

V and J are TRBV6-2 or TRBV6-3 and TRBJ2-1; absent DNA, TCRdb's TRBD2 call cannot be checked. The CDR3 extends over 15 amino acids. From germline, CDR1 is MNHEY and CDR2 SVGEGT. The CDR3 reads CASSPLARRGDEQFF.

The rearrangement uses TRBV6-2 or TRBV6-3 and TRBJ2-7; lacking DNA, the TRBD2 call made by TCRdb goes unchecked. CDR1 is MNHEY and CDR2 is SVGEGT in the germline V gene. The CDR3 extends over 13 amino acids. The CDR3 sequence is CASSVLPAYEQYF.

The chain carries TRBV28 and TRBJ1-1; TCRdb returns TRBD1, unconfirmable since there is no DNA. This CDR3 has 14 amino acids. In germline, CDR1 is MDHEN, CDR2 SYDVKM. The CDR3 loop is CASSFNRAVTEAFF.

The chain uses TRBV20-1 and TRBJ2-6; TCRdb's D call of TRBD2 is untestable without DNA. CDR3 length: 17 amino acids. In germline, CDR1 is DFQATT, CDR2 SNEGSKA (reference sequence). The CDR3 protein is CSASVLEAYSGANVLTF.

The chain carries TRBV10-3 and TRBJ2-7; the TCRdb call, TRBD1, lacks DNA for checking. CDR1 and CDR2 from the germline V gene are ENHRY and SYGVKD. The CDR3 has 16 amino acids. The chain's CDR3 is CAISGGRDRETHEQYF.

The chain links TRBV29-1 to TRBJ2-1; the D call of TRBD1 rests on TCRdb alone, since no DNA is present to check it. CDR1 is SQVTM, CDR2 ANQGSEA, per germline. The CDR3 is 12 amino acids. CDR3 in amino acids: CSVGVGGYEQFF.

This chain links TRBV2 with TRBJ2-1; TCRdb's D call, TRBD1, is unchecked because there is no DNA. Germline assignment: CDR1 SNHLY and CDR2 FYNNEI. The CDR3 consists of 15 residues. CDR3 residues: CASSRTGGQNDEQFF.

This chain's CDR3 is CSASQDSLYEQYF. The V gene is TRBV20-1, the J gene TRBJ2-7; with no DNA, the TCRdb D assignment of TRBD1 cannot be verified. The germline gives CDR1 DFQATT, CDR2 SNEGSKA (reference sequence). There are 13 residues in the CDR3.

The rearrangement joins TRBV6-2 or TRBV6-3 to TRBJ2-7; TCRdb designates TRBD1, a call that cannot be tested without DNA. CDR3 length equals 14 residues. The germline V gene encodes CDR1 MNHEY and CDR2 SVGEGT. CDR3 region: CASSYVGARGEQYF.

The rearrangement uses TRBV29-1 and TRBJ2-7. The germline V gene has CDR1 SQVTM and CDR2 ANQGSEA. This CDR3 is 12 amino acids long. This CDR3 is CSVEVRSHEQYF.

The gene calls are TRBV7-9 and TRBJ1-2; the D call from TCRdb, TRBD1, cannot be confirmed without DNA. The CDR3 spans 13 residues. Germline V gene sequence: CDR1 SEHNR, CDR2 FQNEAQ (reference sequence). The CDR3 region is CASSSDRDYGYTF. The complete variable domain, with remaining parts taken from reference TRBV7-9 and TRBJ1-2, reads DTGVSQNPRHKITKRGQNVTFRCDPISEHNRLYWYRQTLGQGPEFLTYFQNEAQLEKSRLLSDRFSAERPKGSFSTLEIQRTEQGDSAMYLCASSSDRDYGYTFGSGTRLTVV.

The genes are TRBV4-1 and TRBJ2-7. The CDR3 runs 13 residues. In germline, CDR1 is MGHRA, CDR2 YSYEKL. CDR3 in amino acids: CASSPTLAYEQYF.

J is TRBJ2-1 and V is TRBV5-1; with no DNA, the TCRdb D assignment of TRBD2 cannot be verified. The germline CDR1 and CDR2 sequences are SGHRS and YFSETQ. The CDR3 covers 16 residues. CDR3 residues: CASSSHVGGGPDEQFF.

The chain's CDR3 is CASSLGTGIHTEAFF. The chain is built from TRBV5-6 and TRBJ1-1; as DNA is missing, the TRBD1 call by TCRdb cannot be tested. The CDR3 spans 15 residues. Germline V gene data show CDR1 as SGHDT and CDR2 as YYEEEE.

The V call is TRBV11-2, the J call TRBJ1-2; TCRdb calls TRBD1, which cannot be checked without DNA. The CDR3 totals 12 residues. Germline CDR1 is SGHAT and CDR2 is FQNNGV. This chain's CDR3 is CASSSGAHGYTF.